Presented here are 20 T cell receptor delta chains from one specimen sequenced in a study of gamma-delta T cells after stem cell transplantation. TCRdb fed the RT-PCR reads to CATT. Counted here are roughly 3,300 delta-chain clones, about 5% occurring once; the ten biggest clones make up 35%. The sequencing sample was made of gamma-delta T cells. The receptors stem from a human donor. It is not recorded whose cells these are; they may come from a transplant donor.

A note on this clone: The TCRdb protein, from a much larger clone, departs from this DNA's translation at residue 10, likely by read error; the protein shown derives from the DNA. The chain uses TRDV2 and TRDJ1; D is possibly TRDD3 (6 bases). Germline V gene lookup returns CDR1 GEAIGNYY and CDR2 EKD. There are 20 residues in the CDR3. V dropped 1 base and J dropped 1 base, with 27 bases sitting between them. CDR3 nucleotides: TGTGCCTGTGACACGGTCTATGGGGGGGGTACGCGGGGGGCCACCGATAAACTCATCTTT. It codes for CACDTVYGGGTRGATDKLIF.

With regard to this clone: The protein held in TCRdb is that of a much larger clone and does not match this DNA's translation at residue 13, likely because of a read error; the protein shown is translated from the DNA. The chain couples TRDV2 to TRDJ1, with D possibly TRDD2 on 8 matching bases. This CDR3 has 16 amino acids. The V gene lost 1 base and the J gene lost 8 bases, with 22 bases spanning the gap. The germline CDR1 and CDR2 sequences are GEAIGNYY and EKD. CDR3 protein: CACDTVGDLPMGKLIF. The CDR3 DNA sequence: TGTGCCTGTGACACGGTGGGGGACCTTCCTATGGGGAAACTCATCTTT.

This clone showed up just a few times. A far larger clone is a single base away, which makes a read error likely. Different DNA sequences within this sample yield the same CDR3. As DNA, the CDR3 is TGTGCCTGTGACACCGGGGGACTGGGGGATACGCCGTCTGGCGATAAACTCATCTTT. Protein product: CACDTGGLGDTPSGDKLIF. The chain links TRDV2 to TRDJ1, with 13 bases matching TRDD3. CDR3 length: 19 amino acids. V shed 0 bases, J shed 4 bases, and the junction held 13 bases outside the gene matches. Per germline, CDR1 GEAIGNYY and CDR2 EKD.

This clone has just a few counts. The protein held in TCRdb is that of a much larger clone and does not match this DNA's translation at residue 5, likely because of a read error; the protein shown is translated from the DNA. The chain has TRDV2 and TRDJ1; 10 nucleotides match TRDD3. This CDR3 has 18 amino acids. Germline-derived CDR1 and CDR2 are GEAIGNYY and EKD. J was trimmed by 2 bases and V by 3 bases; bases with no gene match: 14. The CDR3 bases are TGTGCCTGTGACGCCGTCGACAAAACTGGGGGATTTACCGATAAACTCATCTTT. It encodes CACDAVDKTGGFTDKLIF.

The table lists this clone with many counts. This likely reflects a read error, since a far larger clone is one base away. The chain employs TRDV2 and TRDJ1; 9 bases line up with TRDD3. After removal of 3 bases from V and 1 base from J, the junction contained 11 bases not matched to a gene. The CDR3 contains 17 residues. From germline, CDR1 is GEAIGNYY and CDR2 EKD. The CDR3 coding sequence is TGTGCCTGTGACGCAGTGGGGGATATAAGGTCCACCGATAAACTCATCTTT. It is translated as CACDAVGDIRSTDKLIF.

This clone occurred many times. The rearrangement links TRDV2 to TRDJ1; 9 bases are shared with TRDD3. The CDR3 covers 14 residues. Trimming at V came to 1 base and at J to 6 bases, leaving 5 bases not matched to a gene. Per the germline V gene, CDR1 is GEAIGNYY and CDR2 is EKD. The CDR3 DNA reads TGTGCCTGTGACACTCTGGGGGATGGATATAAACTCATCTTT. Translated, it gives CACDTLGDGYKLIF.

The CDR3 DNA sequence: TGTGCCTGTGACACGGTGGGGGGAGAGCCCGATAAACTCATCTTT. Amino acid sequence: CACDTVGGEPDKLIF. The V and J genes are TRDV2 and TRDJ1; tentatively, D is TRDD3 (6 bases). Germline V gene data show CDR1 as GEAIGNYY and CDR2 as EKD. V lost 1 base and J lost 3, with 14 bases in between. CDR3 size: 15 residues.

This chain links TRDV2 with TRDJ1; TRDD3 matches at 13 bases. Germline CDR1 GEAIGNYY, CDR2 EKD. CDR3 size: 16 residues. V was clipped by 6 bases and J by 4 bases; unmatched bases: 10. In DNA form, the CDR3 reads TGTGCCTGTCTTCTACTGGGGGATACGCGAGTCGATAAACTCATCTTT. Amino acids: CACLLLGDTRVDKLIF.

This CDR3 is CACDSVLGDSTDKLIF. The DNA for the CDR3 is TGTGCCTGTGACAGTGTACTGGGGGATTCCACCGATAAACTCATCTTT. This chain uses TRDV2 with TRDJ1, with 10 bases matching TRDD3. The V segment lost 2 bases and the J segment 1 base; nucleotides outside the gene matches: 6. The germline V gene encodes CDR1 GEAIGNYY and CDR2 EKD. There are 16 residues in the CDR3.

For this clone: The protein held in TCRdb is that of a much larger clone and does not match this DNA's translation at residue 12, likely because of a read error; the protein shown is translated from the DNA. This chain connects TRDV2 to TRDJ1, with D possibly TRDD2 on 6 matching bases. Per the germline V gene, CDR1 is GEAIGNYY and CDR2 is EKD. Trimming pared 1 base from V and 3 bases from J, leaving 20 bases between. The CDR3 contains 17 residues. CDR3 amino acids: CACDTLLPRKDADKLIF. The CDR3 DNA follows: TGTGCCTGTGACACTCTCCTTCCCCGGAAAGACGCCGATAAACTCATCTTT.

This clone is large (0.1 to 1%) within its sample. Other DNA sequences in the sample encode the same CDR3. V gene TRDV2 combines with J gene TRDJ2; TRDD3 might be the D (6 bases). Trimming took off 0 bases at V and 0 bases at J, with 19 bases between the two ends. The CDR3 has 19 residues. Germline V CDR1 and CDR2: GEAIGNYY, EKD. CDR3 in DNA: TGTGCCTGTGACACCGTGGGGGGGGAGAAAGCGACTTTGACAGCACAACTCTTCTTT. This translates into CACDTVGGEKATLTAQLFF.

For this clone: The protein recorded in TCRdb matches a much larger clone and deviates from this DNA's translation at residue 16, suggesting a read error; the protein here is obtained by translating the DNA. V gene TRDV2 combines with J gene TRDJ1; 10 nucleotides line up with TRDD3. The CDR3 extends over 19 amino acids. Per germline, CDR1 GEAIGNYY and CDR2 EKD. In DNA, the CDR3 is TGTGCCTGTGACACCGTACTGGGGGATCCGTTCCCGTACACCGATAACCTCATCTTT. It yields the protein CACDTVLGDPFPYTDNLIF.

Within the sample, this clone is large. Other DNA sequences in this sample translate to the same CDR3. The rearrangement joins TRDV2 to TRDJ1, with TRDD3 matching over 9 bases. Germline CDR1 is GEAIGNYY and CDR2 is EKD. Trimming removed 3 bases from V and 0 bases from J; junction bases left unmatched: 7. The CDR3 has 16 amino acids. CDR3 in DNA: TGTGCCTGTGACCCCCTACTGGGGGAGTACACCGATAAACTCATCTTT. Its protein is CACDPLLGEYTDKLIF.

The sample holds many counts of this clone. This sequence is one base from a far larger clone and is likely a read error. This chain uses TRDV2 with TRDJ1; the D is unclear. The CDR3 has 15 residues. V was pared by 3 bases and J by 0 bases, with 13 bases between. From germline, CDR1 is GEAIGNYY and CDR2 EKD. Here the CDR3 DNA reads TGTGCCTGTGACGCCCTATCCGGTTACACCGATAAACTCATCTTT. Residues: CACDALSGYTDKLIF.

On this clone itself: The TCRdb record carries a much larger clone's protein, which differs from this DNA's translation at residue 12; a read error is the likely cause, and the protein listed here is the DNA translation. The chain links TRDV2 to TRDJ1; 9 bases are a match to TRDD3. Germline loops: CDR1 GEAIGNYY, CDR2 EKD. This CDR3 region has 17 residues. The V segment lost 4 bases and the J segment 3 bases; nucleotides outside the gene matches: 14. CDR3 protein: CACDVLLGDPYADKLIF. Here the CDR3 DNA reads TGTGCCTGTGATGTTCTCCTGGGGGATCCCTACGCCGATAAACTCATCTTT.

By share, this clone ranks as hyperexpanded. Other DNA sequences within the sample encode an identical CDR3. J is TRDJ1 and V is TRDV2; 8 nucleotides line up with TRDD3. CDR1 is GEAIGNYY, CDR2 EKD, per germline. This CDR3 has 13 residues. V lost 1 base, J lost 8 bases, and 5 bases stayed unmatched. The CDR3 coding sequence is TGTGCCTGTGACACTTGGGGGATCGACAAACTCATCTTT. Encoded protein: CACDTWGIDKLIF.

This clone was detected only a few times. The protein given by TCRdb reflects a much larger clone and differs at residue 5 from this DNA's translation, likely from a read error; the protein shown is the DNA's translation. The chain joins TRDV2 to TRDJ1; TRDD3 matches at 8 bases. There are 19 residues in the CDR3. Germline assignment: CDR1 GEAIGNYY and CDR2 EKD. Trimming at V came to 3 bases and at J to 0 bases, leaving 17 bases not matched to a gene. DNA for the CDR3: TGTGCCTGTGACGCCGTACGGGATACGACGCTTGTATACACCGATAAACTCATCTTT. It is translated as CACDAVRDTTLVYTDKLIF.

Turning to this clone: The protein that TCRdb holds for this DNA derives from a much larger clone and differs from the translated DNA at residue 3, which likely indicates a read error; the protein shown here is translated from the DNA. The V gene is TRDV2, the J gene TRDJ1; possible D gene TRDD3, 6 bases. This CDR3 has 14 residues. CDR1 is GEAIGNYY, CDR2 EKD, per germline. The DNA of the CDR3 is TGTGCCCGTGACACCGTGGGGGGGTCAGGTGAACTCATCTTT. Its protein is CARDTVGGSGELIF.

Ten or more counts support this clone. V usage is TRDV2 and J usage is TRDJ1, with D perhaps matching TRDD3 (6 bases). V lost 0 bases and J 0 bases, leaving 13 bases between the germline ends. The CDR3 loop spans 16 amino acids. Per the germline V gene, CDR1 is GEAIGNYY and CDR2 is EKD. The CDR3 region has the DNA TGTGCCTGTGACACCGTGGGGGGCCGCTACACCGATAAACTCATCTTT. Its protein is CACDTVGGRYTDKLIF.

Only a few counts were recorded for this clone. For this DNA, TCRdb reports the protein of a much larger clone, which diverges at residue 14, most likely from a read error; the protein presented here is translated directly from the DNA. CDR3 DNA sequence: TGTGCCTGTGAACCTCTAACCTTACTGGGGATCCACACCGAAAAACTCATCTTT. Translating gives CACEPLTLLGIHTEKLIF. This chain joins TRDV2 and TRDJ1; 7 bases are a match to TRDD3. The CDR3 is 18 residues long. Germline CDR1 reads GEAIGNYY; CDR2 reads EKD.